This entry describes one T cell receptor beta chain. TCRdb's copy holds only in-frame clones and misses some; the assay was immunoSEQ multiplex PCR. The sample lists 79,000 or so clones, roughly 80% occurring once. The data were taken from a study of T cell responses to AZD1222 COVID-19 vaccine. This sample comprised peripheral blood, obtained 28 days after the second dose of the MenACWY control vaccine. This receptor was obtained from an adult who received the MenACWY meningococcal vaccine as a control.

The CDR3 nucleotides are TGCGCCAGCAGCCGGCTTAGGGGGGTCGGCACAGATACGCAGTATTTT. It codes for CASSRLRGVGTDTQYF. V gene TRBV4-1 combines with J gene TRBJ2-3; the D gene could be TRBD1 or TRBD2 (6 bases each). Trimming pared 4 bases from V and 1 base from J, leaving 15 bases between. CDR1 is MGHRA and CDR2 is YSYEKL in the germline V gene. CDR3 length: 16 residues.